These 21 T cell receptor beta chains share one sample of origin, sequenced in a study of blood T cell repertoires in COVID-19. The method was immunoSEQ multiplex PCR; TCRdb's version includes in-frame clones alone and lacks a portion of them. The table lists 200,000 or so clones, about 88% of them singletons. Specimen: PBMCs or T cells enriched from blood (not recorded which). The receptors originated from a young woman who had recovered from COVID-19.

The chain links TRBV9 to TRBJ2-2; TRBD1 matches at 11 bases. Germline V gene data show CDR1 as SGDLS and CDR2 as YYNGEE. The CDR3 covers 15 residues. The junction had 4 bases not matched to a gene; V was cut back by 4 bases and J by 5 bases. The CDR3 coding sequence is TGTGCCAGCAGCCTGGACAGGGGGCCTACCGGGGAGCTGTTTTTT. Residues: CASSLDRGPTGELFF. The complete variable domain, with remaining parts taken from reference TRBV9 and TRBJ2-2, reads DSGVTQTPKHLITATGQRVTLRCSPRSGDLSVYWYQQSLDQGLQFLIQYYNGEERAKGNILERFSAQQFPDLHSELNLSSLELGDSALYFCASSLDRGPTGELFFGEGSRLTVL.

The sample holds one count of this clone. The V call is TRBV7-9, the J call TRBJ2-7, with D unclear. This CDR3 spans 13 amino acids. The germline V gene encodes CDR1 SEHNR and CDR2 FQNEAQ (reference sequence). The germline V and J ends were trimmed by 11 bases and 0 bases, with 14 bases remaining between them. DNA of the CDR3: TGTGCCCTAACGAGTCCGAGCTCCTACGAGCAGTACTTC. Protein: CALTSPSSYEQYF. The full variable domain, in which reference TRBV7-9 and TRBJ2-7 provide the parts outside the CDR3, is DTGVSQNPRHKITKRGQNVTFRCDPISEHNRLYWYRQTLGQGPEFLTYFQNEAQLEKSRLLSDRFSAERPKGSFSTLEIQRTEQGDSAMYLCALTSPSSYEQYFGPGTRLTVT.

The chain recombines TRBV5-1 with TRBJ2-3, with D hard to call. From germline, CDR1 is SGHRS and CDR2 YFSETQ. V lost 4 bases to trimming and J lost 2 bases, with 5 bases between them. The CDR3 spans 12 residues. The CDR3 here is CASSPNTDTQYF. For the CDR3, the DNA is TGCGCCAGCAGCCCAAACACAGATACGCAGTATTTT.

V gene TRBV4-2 combines with J gene TRBJ2-6; D gene uncertain. CDR1 LGHNA and CDR2 YNFKEQ come from the germline V gene. This CDR3 region has 19 residues. V was pared by 4 bases and J by 4 bases, with 23 bases between. CDR3 amino acids: CASSRDAGIWVSGANVLTF. The CDR3 DNA follows: TGTGCCAGCAGCCGAGACGCAGGAATTTGGGTCTCGGGGGCCAACGTCCTGACTTTC.

The rearrangement joins TRBV21-1 to TRBJ1-6. TRBV21-1 is a pseudogene. The CDR3 has 15 residues. The CDR3 coding sequence is TGTGCCAGCAGCAAAGGGTACGGGAATAATTCACCCCTCCACTTT. It encodes CASSKGYGNNSPLHF.

This chain connects TRBV4-1 to TRBJ2-7, with 11 bases identical to TRBD1. This CDR3 has 14 residues. J lost 3 bases, V lost 7 bases, and 5 bases had no gene match. The germline V gene encodes CDR1 MGHRA and CDR2 YSYEKL. Here the CDR3 reads CASTPGQGDYEQYF. The CDR3 bases are TGCGCCAGCACCCCGGGACAGGGGGACTACGAGCAGTACTTC.

The chain links TRBV3-1 (or the pseudogene TRBV3-2) to TRBJ2-3; maybe TRBD2 (6 bases). The germline V gene encodes CDR1 LGHDT and CDR2 YNNKEL (reference sequence). The CDR3 totals 18 residues. Between the trimmed V and J ends, which lost 4 bases and 1 base, there was a span of 21 bases. CDR3 amino acids: CASSPDPPSWGGTDTQYF. Here the CDR3 DNA reads TGTGCCAGCAGCCCCGACCCTCCTTCGTGGGGGGGCACAGATACGCAGTATTTT.

This clone has just one count. V usage is TRBV4-3 and J usage is TRBJ2-1, with 8 bases matching TRBD1. Looked up from germline, CDR1 is LGHNA and CDR2 is YSLEER. With 0 bases clipped from V and 5 bases from J, the junction kept 6 bases outside the gene matches. This CDR3 comprises 16 residues. CDR3 in amino acids: CASSQEFGQGNNEQFF. The CDR3 nucleotides are TGCGCCAGCAGCCAAGAGTTCGGACAGGGCAACAATGAGCAGTTCTTC.

The chain couples TRBV7-3 to TRBJ1-1; 7 bases match TRBD1. J gave up 1 base and V 1 base, and 3 bases lay outside the gene matches. Looked up from germline, CDR1 is SGHTA and CDR2 is FQGTGA. This CDR3 region has 15 residues. CDR3 residues: CASSLSAGGNTEAFF. Written as DNA, the CDR3 is TGTGCCAGCAGCTTAAGCGCAGGGGGGAACACTGAAGCTTTCTTT.

The genes are TRBV6-5 and TRBJ1-6, with 9 bases lining up with TRBD1. From germline, CDR1 is MNHEY and CDR2 SVGAGI. The CDR3 has 15 amino acids. Losses at the gene ends were 4 bases for V and 8 bases for J; bases not matched to a gene: 6. The CDR3 DNA sequence: TGTGCCAGCAGTTCCAGCGACAGGGGGTATTCACCCCTCCACTTT. It is translated as CASSSSDRGYSPLHF.

This chain connects TRBV7-2 to TRBJ1-2; D is undetermined. CDR3 size: 14 residues. Germline CDR1 and CDR2: SGHTA and FQGNSA. V was shortened by 3 bases and J by 5 bases, with 13 bases between the two germline ends. CDR3 bases: TGTGCCAGCAGCTTTGGGCCCCGGGGTTATGGCTACACCTTC. Encoded protein: CASSFGPRGYGYTF.

The rearrangement joins TRBV4-3 to TRBJ2-7, with 8 bases aligning to TRBD1. The CDR3 runs 15 residues. CDR1 and CDR2 (germline): LGHNA, YSLEER. With V trimmed by 3 bases and J by 4 bases, 8 bases remained unmatched. The CDR3 DNA sequence: TGCGCCAGCAGCCATACCCCAGGGGGCGGGTACGAGCAGTACTTC. Translating gives CASSHTPGGGYEQYF.

This clone was observed a handful of times. This chain uses TRBV6-4 with TRBJ2-3, with a tentative D call TRBD2 (7 bases). This CDR3 contains 15 residues. Looked up from germline, CDR1 is MRHNA and CDR2 is SNTAGT. V was clipped by 3 bases and J by 2 bases, with 12 bases between them. CDR3 region: CASSDGGADTDTQYF. CDR3 sequence (DNA): TGTGCCAGCAGTGATGGGGGGGCCGACACAGATACGCAGTATTTT.

CDR3 amino acids: CASSQRGPNIQYF. The CDR3 coding sequence is TGTGCCAGCAGCCAAAGGGGGCCAAACATTCAGTACTTC. The rearrangement uses TRBV3-1 (or the pseudogene TRBV3-2) and TRBJ2-4; TRBD1 matches at 7 bases. This CDR3 contains 13 residues. Germline CDR1 LGHDT, CDR2 YNNKEL (reference sequence). V was pared by 2 bases and J by 6 bases, with 1 base of the junction left unmatched.

V gene TRBV3-1 (or the pseudogene TRBV3-2) combines with J gene TRBJ2-7, with TRBD1 as a possible D gene (5 bases). The CDR3 spans 15 residues. Per the germline V gene, CDR1 is LGHDT and CDR2 is YNNKEL (reference sequence). Trimming shortened V by 0 bases and J by 7 bases, and 16 bases separated the two germline ends. CDR3 protein: CASSQESRAGQEQYF. Written as DNA, the CDR3 is TGTGCCAGCAGCCAAGAATCTAGGGCAGGGCAAGAGCAGTACTTC.

The V call is TRBV7-9, the J call TRBJ1-1, with D uncertain. The CDR3 runs to 15 residues. V lost 4 bases and J 10 bases, leaving 22 bases between the germline ends. Germline CDR1 and CDR2: SEHNR and FQNEAQ (reference sequence). The CDR3 sequence is CASSSSGHGLNGAFF. The CDR3 region has the DNA TGTGCCAGCAGCTCTTCCGGCCACGGACTAAACGGAGCTTTCTTT.

The chain carries TRBV15 and TRBJ1-5; D is perhaps TRBD1 (5 bases). This CDR3 region has 17 residues. Trimming removed 0 bases from V and 0 bases from J, with 12 bases in between. CDR1 is LNHNV, CDR2 YYDKDF, per germline (reference sequence). Here the CDR3 DNA reads TGTGCCACCAGCAGAGATGGGGCAGGGAATAGCAATCAGCCCCAGCATTTT. It codes for CATSRDGAGNSNQPQHF.

This clone was seen a single time. The V and J genes are TRBV5-1 and TRBJ2-6; 7 bases line up with TRBD2. The CDR3 totals 16 residues. From germline, CDR1 is SGHRS and CDR2 YFSETQ. Trimming cost V 3 bases and J 0 bases; bases outside gene matches: 3. The DNA of the CDR3 is TGCGCCAGCAGCTGGGAGGGGCGCTCTGGGGCCAACGTCCTGACTTTC. Protein sequence: CASSWEGRSGANVLTF. The variable domain in full, with the rest retrieved from reference TRBV5-1 and TRBJ2-6, is KAGVTQTPRYLIKTRGQQVTLSCSPISGHRSVSWYQQTPGQGLQFLFEYFSETQRNKGNFPGRFSGRQFSNSRSEMNVSTLELGDSALYLCASSWEGRSGANVLTFGAGSRLTVL.

The chain is built from TRBV6-4 and TRBJ2-3, with 12 bases fitting TRBD2. J gave up 8 bases and V 5 bases, and 11 bases lay outside the gene matches. CDR3 size: 16 residues. Germline V CDR1 and CDR2: MRHNA, SNTAGT. CDR3 amino acids: CASSPTSGGTMGTQYF. In DNA, the CDR3 is TGTGCCAGCAGTCCGACTAGCGGGGGAACGATGGGTACGCAGTATTTT.

This clone was found a few times. The rearrangement links TRBV19 to TRBJ2-7, with TRBD1 identical over 8 bases. CDR3 length: 13 residues. The J segment lost 4 bases and the V segment lost 8 bases, leaving 7 bases of the junction unmatched. CDR1 and CDR2 (germline): LNHDA, SQIVND (reference sequence). The CDR3 DNA sequence: TGTGCCAGTGGAGCAGGGGGCGGGTACGAGCAGTACTTC. It codes for CASGAGGGYEQYF.

This clone appeared a single time. The chain links TRBV4-2 to TRBJ1-1, with unresolved D. V was trimmed by 2 bases and J by 5 bases, leaving 9 bases between them. Germline CDR1 is LGHNA and CDR2 is YNFKEQ. The CDR3 runs 13 residues. The CDR3 protein is CASSQKGGTEAFF. CDR3 bases: TGTGCCAGCAGCCAAAAAGGAGGGACTGAAGCTTTCTTT.